These 27 T cell receptor beta chains were sequenced from one sample in a study of T cell changes during pregnancy in multiple sclerosis. TCRdb's copy holds only in-frame clones and misses some; the assay was immunoSEQ multiplex PCR. Altogether some 27,000 clones are present, roughly nine tenths being singletons, with the ten largest covering 0.45% to 0.6%. The sample was CD4+ T cells from peripheral blood mononuclear cells, taken in the first trimester of pregnancy. The receptors shown here come from a female donor in good health, enrolled as a control in a pregnancy study.

This clone was recorded only once. The chain uses TRBV30 and TRBJ1-2; 9 bases fit TRBD1. The V gene's germline CDR1 is GTSNPN and CDR2 SVGIG (reference sequence). V lost 5 bases, J lost 0 bases, and 1 base stayed unmatched. The CDR3 length is 13 residues. CDR3 protein: CAWRDRANYGYTF. The CDR3 nucleotides read TGTGCCTGGCGGGACAGGGCTAACTATGGCTACACCTTC.

This chain joins TRBV2 and TRBJ2-5; D remains unclear. This CDR3 is built from 12 residues. V was pared by 1 base and J by 5 bases, with 5 bases between. In germline, CDR1 is SNHLY, CDR2 FYNNEI. CDR3 in amino acids: CASSEVRETQYF. The CDR3 coding sequence is TGTGCCAGCAGTGAAGTACGGGAGACCCAGTACTTC.

The chain couples TRBV11-2 to TRBJ2-2, with 9 bases fitting TRBD2. V shed 2 bases, J shed 6 bases, and the junction held 10 bases outside the gene matches. The CDR3 has 17 residues. CDR1 SGHAT and CDR2 FQNNGV come from the germline V gene. CDR3 region: CASSLWGSGGGAGELFF. CDR3 in DNA: TGTGCCAGCAGCTTATGGGGCTCCGGCGGGGGGGCCGGGGAGCTGTTTTTT.

This rearrangement joins TRBV5-1 to TRBJ2-7; D may be TRBD1 (5 bases). This CDR3 region has 13 residues. Trimming stripped 7 bases from V and 5 bases from J, with 16 bases between. Germline values: CDR1 SGHRS, CDR2 YFSETQ. CDR3 bases: TGCGCCAGCTACGAACCCCAGGGCCACGAGCAGTACTTC. This gives the protein CASYEPQGHEQYF.

This clone was seen just once. This chain connects TRBV6-1 to TRBJ2-1; tentative D call: TRBD2 (5 bases). The CDR3 sequence is 15 residues long. The V end was cut by 7 bases, the J end by 0 bases, with 13 bases between. The germline gives CDR1 MNHNS, CDR2 SASEGT. The CDR3 DNA reads as TGTGCCAGCAAACTAGGAAGTTACTCCTACAATGAGCAGTTCTTC. Amino acids: CASKLGSYSYNEQFF.

V is TRBV5-4 and J is TRBJ2-2; D gene uncertain. The V gene's germline CDR1 is SGHNT and CDR2 YYREEE (reference sequence). With 1 base removed from V and 0 bases from J, the gap between germline ends came to 7 bases. The CDR3 extends over 15 amino acids. CDR3 DNA: TGTGCCAGCAGCTTGACAGCCTCGAACACCGGGGAGCTGTTTTTT. This gives the protein CASSLTASNTGELFF.

The chain uses TRBV19 and TRBJ1-5, with 7 bases aligning to TRBD1. Germline CDR1 and CDR2: LNHDA and SQIVND (reference sequence). The CDR3 loop spans 16 amino acids. V gave up 5 bases and J gave up 3 bases; unmatched junction bases: 10. The CDR3 sequence: CASSARAGGLNQPQHF. Written as DNA, the CDR3 is TGTGCCAGTAGTGCCCGGGCAGGGGGTCTCAATCAGCCCCAGCATTTT.

V and J are TRBV28 and TRBJ1-5, with D hard to call. CDR3 length: 20 amino acids. Germline assignment: CDR1 MDHEN and CDR2 SYDVKM. Trimming took 4 bases from V and 0 from J, leaving 25 bases between them. The CDR3: CASSSLKVPGNFYSNQPQHF. The CDR3 DNA is TGTGCCAGCAGTTCCCTTAAAGTCCCGGGGAACTTTTATAGCAATCAGCCCCAGCATTTT.

CDR3 amino acids: CASSSGTGEGYTF. The CDR3 DNA follows: TGCGCCAGCAGCTCGGGGACAGGGGAAGGCTACACCTTC. The gene calls are TRBV5-1 and TRBJ1-2, with TRBD1 matching 10 bases. The CDR3 consists of 13 residues. Germline V gene data show CDR1 as SGHRS and CDR2 as YFSETQ. After removal of 3 bases from V and 8 bases from J, the junction contained 4 bases not matched to a gene.

The gene calls are TRBV5-6 and TRBJ2-7, with a weak D call TRBD1 (6 bases). V was clipped by 4 bases and J by 10 bases, with 18 bases between them. The CDR3 runs 13 residues. Germline V CDR1 and CDR2: SGHDT, YYEEEE. CDR3 DNA sequence: TGTGCCAGCAGCCAACAGGGTCCGGTTTTACAGTACTTC. Amino acids: CASSQQGPVLQYF. The full variable domain, its missing parts supplied by reference TRBV5-6 and TRBJ2-7, is DAGVTQSPTHLIKTRGQQVTLRCSPKSGHDTVSWYQQALGQGPQFIFQYYEEEERQRGNFPDRFSGHQFPNYSSELNVNALLLGDSALYLCASSQQGPVLQYFGPGTRLTVT.

In DNA form, the CDR3 reads TGCGCCAGCAGCTATAGCGGGGGGGAGCAGTTCTTC. Translation gives CASSYSGGEQFF. The chain combines TRBV5-1 with TRBJ2-1, with 10 bases lining up with TRBD2. The CDR3 consists of 12 residues. The germline V gene has CDR1 SGHRS and CDR2 YFSETQ. V lost 3 bases, J lost 10 bases, and 1 base stayed unmatched. Full variable domain (rest looked up from reference TRBV5-1 and TRBJ2-1): KAGVTQTPRYLIKTRGQQVTLSCSPISGHRSVSWYQQTPGQGLQFLFEYFSETQRNKGNFPGRFSGRQFSNSRSEMNVSTLELGDSALYLCASSYSGGEQFFGPGTRLTVL.

This clone was recorded only once. This chain joins TRBV18 and TRBJ2-7, with 10 bases that match TRBD2. The CDR3 totals 16 residues. V was clipped by 3 bases and J by 2 bases; unmatched bases: 7. Per germline, CDR1 KGHSH and CDR2 LQKENI. CDR3 nucleotide sequence: TGTGCCAGCTCACCTCTTCGTAGCGGGGGGACCTACGAGCAGTACTTC. It specifies CASSPLRSGGTYEQYF.

The chain employs TRBV4-3 and TRBJ2-4; weak D call: TRBD2 (5 bases). Germline V gene data show CDR1 as LGHNA and CDR2 as YSLEER. The CDR3 covers 15 residues. Trimming took off 6 bases at V and 3 bases at J, with 15 bases between the two ends. In DNA, the CDR3 is TGCGCCAGCAGTCCTGGATTAGAGGGCAAAAACATTCAGTACTTC. The encoded protein is CASSPGLEGKNIQYF.

The chain combines TRBV7-9 with TRBJ2-5, with TRBD2 identical over 9 bases. Losses at the gene ends were 2 bases for V and 5 bases for J; bases not matched to a gene: 6. Per germline, CDR1 SEHNR and CDR2 FQNEAQ (reference sequence). The CDR3 sequence is 15 residues long. CDR3 bases: TGTGCCAGCAGCTTATTAGCGGGGGTCCTTGAGACCCAGTACTTC. It encodes CASSLLAGVLETQYF.

V gene TRBV6-1 combines with J gene TRBJ2-7, with D maybe TRBD2 (6 bases). CDR3 length: 13 residues. CDR1 and CDR2 from the germline V gene are MNHNS and SASEGT. Trimming removed 9 bases from V and 2 bases from J, with 14 bases in between. CDR3 nucleotides: TGTGCCAGTGGCCAAGGGAGGACCTACGAGCAGTACTTC. Its translation: CASGQGRTYEQYF.

The chain combines TRBV2 with TRBJ1-2, with 9 bases fitting TRBD1. This CDR3 has 14 residues. After removal of 1 base from V and 4 bases from J, the junction contained 1 base not matched to a gene. Germline CDR1 reads SNHLY; CDR2 reads FYNNEI. The CDR3 loop reads CASSEEQGAYGYTF. The CDR3 DNA reads as TGTGCCAGCAGTGAAGAACAGGGGGCCTATGGCTACACCTTC.

This rearrangement joins TRBV5-6 to TRBJ2-2; a weak D match, TRBD2 (6 bases). Germline V gene data show CDR1 as SGHDT and CDR2 as YYEEEE. Trimming left V 0 bases short and J 5 bases short, with 17 bases between. CDR3 size: 17 residues. For the CDR3, the DNA is TGTGCCAGCAGCTTGGAGGGTAGCGGACCTACGACCGGGGAGCTGTTTTTT. It codes for CASSLEGSGPTTGELFF.

This clone showed up just once. The chain links TRBV5-4 to TRBJ1-5, with D unresolved. V was trimmed by 4 bases and J by 6 bases, leaving 11 bases between them. CDR3 length equals 13 residues. CDR1 is SGHNT, CDR2 YYREEE, per germline (reference sequence). The CDR3 sequence is CASSPGSGQPQHF. In DNA, the CDR3 is TGTGCCAGCAGCCCGGGGTCGGGTCAGCCCCAGCATTTT. Complete variable domain (other parts from reference TRBV5-4 and TRBJ1-5): ETGVTQSPTHLIKTRGQQVTLRCSSQSGHNTVSWYQQALGQGPQFIFQYYREEENGRGNFPPRFSGLQFPNYSSELNVNALELDDSALYLCASSPGSGQPQHFGDGTRLSIL.

On this clone: An end of the junction differs from the germline gene, which may be a read error. This chain links TRBV4-1 with TRBJ2-1; D is perhaps TRBD2 (5 bases). The CDR3 runs to 14 residues. Germline V gene lookup returns CDR1 MGHRA and CDR2 YSYEKL. Here the CDR3 reads CASSQDWAGIRPLF. In nucleotides, the CDR3 is TGCGCCAGCAGCCAAGATTGGGCCGGGATTCGTCCCCTCTTC.

The chain carries TRBV9 and TRBJ2-5, with a tentative D call TRBD2 (5 bases). Deletions cut 2 bases from V and 2 bases from J, with 16 bases between. This CDR3 has 16 amino acids. Germline V gene sequence: CDR1 SGDLS, CDR2 YYNGEE. CDR3 in amino acids: CASSVFNGNSQETQYF. CDR3 bases: TGTGCCAGCAGCGTGTTCAACGGGAATTCGCAAGAGACCCAGTACTTC.

This chain connects TRBV28 to TRBJ1-2; 8 bases are a match to TRBD1. The CDR3 runs 14 residues. V dropped 5 bases and J dropped 3; count of bases not matched to a gene: 5. Germline V CDR1 and CDR2: MDHEN, SYDVKM. The CDR3 nucleotides are TGTGCCAGCAGTCCATGGACAGGGCACTATGGCTACACCTTC. Translated: CASSPWTGHYGYTF.

This chain links TRBV4-2 with TRBJ2-5; 8 bases line up with TRBD1. The germline CDR1 and CDR2 sequences are LGHNA and YNFKEQ. V shed 2 bases and J 5 bases; nucleotides not matched to a gene: 10. The CDR3 loop spans 16 amino acids. The DNA of the CDR3 is TGTGCCAGCAGCCAACCTACAGACAGGGGAGGCGAGACCCAGTACTTC. It yields the protein CASSQPTDRGGETQYF.

The rearrangement links TRBV18 to TRBJ2-2; D is possibly TRBD2 (6 bases). CDR1 KGHSH and CDR2 LQKENI come from the germline V gene. The V end was cut by 2 bases, the J end by 0 bases, with 10 bases between. The length of the CDR3 is 16 residues. The CDR3 DNA sequence: TGTGCCAGCTCACCAGAAACGGGGGCGAACACCGGGGAGCTGTTTTTT. Encoded protein: CASSPETGANTGELFF.

The genes are TRBV19 and TRBJ1-4, with a possible D match to TRBD1 (6 bases). There are 13 residues in the CDR3. V lost 8 bases, J lost 1 base, and 8 bases lay in between. In germline, CDR1 is LNHDA, CDR2 SQIVND (reference sequence). CDR3 sequence (DNA): TGTGCCAGTTGCAGGGGAACTAATGAAAAACTGTTTTTT. It yields the protein CASCRGTNEKLFF. Using reference TRBV19 and TRBJ1-4 for the parts outside the CDR3, the full variable domain is DGGITQSPKYLFRKEGQNVTLSCEQNLNHDAMYWYRQDPGQGLRLIYYSQIVNDFQKGDIAEGYSVSREKKESFPLTVTSAQKNPTAFYLCASCRGTNEKLFFGSGTQLSVL.

V and J are TRBV5-6 and TRBJ1-2; no firm D call. The V gene lost 0 bases and the J gene lost 5 bases, with 17 bases spanning the gap. This CDR3 is built from 16 residues. Germline V gives CDR1 SGHDT, CDR2 YYEEEE. CDR3 loop: CASSLGASPYFYGYTF. In DNA form, the CDR3 reads TGTGCCAGCAGCTTGGGGGCCAGCCCATACTTTTATGGCTACACCTTC.

This sequence joins TRBV7-9 and TRBJ2-6, with TRBD1 matching over 9 bases. The V segment lost 5 bases and the J segment 0 bases; nucleotides outside the gene matches: 5. CDR1 and CDR2 from the germline V gene are SEHNR and FQNEAQ (reference sequence). The CDR3 has 17 residues. The CDR3 coding sequence is TGTGCCAGCAGCATCGACAGGGGGTCCTCTGGGGCCAACGTCCTGACTTTC. It is translated as CASSIDRGSSGANVLTF.

The CDR3 DNA reads as TGTGCCAGCAGTGAACGTCTAGGGGGCGGCTGGACCGGGGAGCTGTTTTTT. This codes for CASSERLGGGWTGELFF. The chain employs TRBV2 and TRBJ2-2; 7 bases align to TRBD1. The CDR3 has 17 residues. Trimming at V came to 2 bases and at J to 5 bases, leaving 11 bases not matched to a gene. Germline assignment: CDR1 SNHLY and CDR2 FYNNEI. Variable domain in full (rest from reference TRBV2 and TRBJ2-2): EPEVTQTPSHQVTQMGQEVILRCVPISNHLYFYWYRQILGQKVEFLVSFYNNEISEKSEIFDDQFSVERPDGSNFTLKIRSTKLEDSAMYFCASSERLGGGWTGELFFGEGSRLTVL.